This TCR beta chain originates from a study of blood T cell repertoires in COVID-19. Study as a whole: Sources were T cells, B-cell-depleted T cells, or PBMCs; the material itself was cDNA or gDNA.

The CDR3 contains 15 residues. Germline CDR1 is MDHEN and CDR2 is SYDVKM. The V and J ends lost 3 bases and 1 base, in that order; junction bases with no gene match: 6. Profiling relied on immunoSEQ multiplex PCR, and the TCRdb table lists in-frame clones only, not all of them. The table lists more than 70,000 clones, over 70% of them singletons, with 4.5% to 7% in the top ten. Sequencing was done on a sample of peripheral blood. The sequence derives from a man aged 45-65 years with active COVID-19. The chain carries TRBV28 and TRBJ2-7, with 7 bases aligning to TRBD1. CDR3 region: CASSLTGRGSYEQYF. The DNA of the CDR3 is TGTGCCAGCAGTTTGACAGGGAGAGGGTCCTACGAGCAGTACTTC.